The entry that follows covers one T cell receptor (beta chain) sequence. In germline, CDR1 is MRHNA, CDR2 SNTAGT. V lost 3 bases to trimming and J lost 8 bases; unmatched junction nucleotides: 6. The CDR3 extends over 15 amino acids. The protocol was immunoSEQ multiplex PCR, while the TCRdb copy is restricted to in-frame clones and leaves out a portion. The profile shows fewer than 100,000 clones, roughly 82% of them singletons. This sample is part of a study of control samples from healthy donors and cancer patients. Sequencing was performed on blood. J is TRBJ2-1 and V is TRBV6-4; 11 bases match TRBD2. The clonotype comes from a man between 60 and 75 years old in good health. The CDR3 DNA follows: TGTGCCAGCAGTGAAGTAGCGGGGGGGCCGGATGAGCAGTTCTTC. Amino acids: CASSEVAGGPDEQFF.